The 19 T cell receptor beta chains reported below all come from one sample, sequenced in a study of shared clonotypes between healthy human individuals. TCRdb keeps only in-frame clones here, not all; method: immunoSEQ multiplex PCR. The sample shows about 490,000 clones, 70% to 85% of them seen only once. What was sequenced was PBMCs. The receptors come from a woman aged 40 to 50 in good health. Some clones in this sample may be carry-over from other donors' samples.

The chain is built from TRBV5-1 and TRBJ2-5; 7 bases map to TRBD2. There are 13 residues in the CDR3. V was clipped by 4 bases and J by 5 bases; unmatched bases: 5. From germline, CDR1 is SGHRS and CDR2 YFSETQ. The CDR3: CASSEMGGETQYF. In DNA, the CDR3 is TGCGCCAGCAGCGAGATGGGAGGGGAGACCCAGTACTTC.

The chain uses TRBV11-3 and TRBJ1-5; D unresolved. CDR1 and CDR2 (germline): SGHNT, YENEEA. V was pared by 6 bases and J by 1 base, with 10 bases between. This CDR3 is built from 14 residues. CDR3 DNA sequence: TGTGCCAGCAGAATGGGTACCAGCAATCAGCCCCAGCATTTT. Amino acid sequence: CASRMGTSNQPQHF.

The gene calls are TRBV7-3 and TRBJ2-1; 11 bases are shared with TRBD2. The V segment lost 1 base and the J segment 0 bases; nucleotides outside the gene matches: 17. This CDR3 has 22 residues. Germline V gene lookup returns CDR1 SGHTA and CDR2 FQGTGA. The CDR3 region is CASSLRAGWGLAGGGSYNEQFF. CDR3 DNA: TGTGCCAGCAGCTTAAGGGCAGGCTGGGGATTAGCGGGAGGGGGCTCCTACAATGAGCAGTTCTTC.

The V call is TRBV2, the J call TRBJ2-1, with D perhaps matching TRBD2 (6 bases). This CDR3 has 16 residues. The V end was cut by 1 base, the J end by 2 bases, with 12 bases between. CDR1 is SNHLY and CDR2 is FYNNEI in the germline V gene. The CDR3 here is CASSEVGGIPYNEQFF. The CDR3 DNA follows: TGTGCCAGCAGTGAAGTGGGAGGCATCCCCTACAATGAGCAGTTCTTC.

V usage is TRBV7-3 and J usage is TRBJ1-1; tentatively, D is TRBD1 (6 bases). Trimming stripped 5 bases from V and 4 bases from J, with 11 bases between. The CDR3 covers 13 residues. Germline V CDR1 and CDR2: SGHTA, FQGTGA. CDR3 region: CASSRGGGTEAFF. CDR3 nucleotides: TGTGCCAGCAGCCGGGGGGGCGGCACTGAAGCTTTCTTT.

The rearrangement uses TRBV30 and TRBJ2-7; weak D call: TRBD1 (6 bases). The germline V gene has CDR1 GTSNPN and CDR2 SVGIG (reference sequence). This CDR3 comprises 14 residues. The V end was cut by 1 base, the J end by 3 bases, with 13 bases between. The CDR3 DNA follows: TGTGCCTGGAGTGGGTCTGGGGGCAGCTACGAGCAGTACTTC. It is translated as CAWSGSGGSYEQYF.

The genes are TRBV4-2 and TRBJ1-2, with 7 bases fitting TRBD1. CDR1 is LGHNA and CDR2 is YNFKEQ in the germline V gene. V dropped 5 bases and J dropped 2; count of bases not matched to a gene: 11. The CDR3 has 16 amino acids. The CDR3 nucleotides read TGTGCCAGCAGCTTGTCACAGGGGAGGGGGAACTATGGCTACACCTTC. Protein: CASSLSQGRGNYGYTF.

The genes are TRBV9 and TRBJ2-7; 11 nucleotides match TRBD2. V gave up 0 bases and J gave up 6 bases; unmatched junction bases: 5. Germline lookup yields CDR1 SGDLS and CDR2 YYNGEE. The CDR3 sequence is 15 residues long. The CDR3: CASSVEVAGGREQYF. The CDR3 coding sequence is TGTGCCAGCAGCGTAGAGGTAGCGGGAGGGCGCGAGCAGTACTTC. Looking up the rest from reference TRBV9 and TRBJ2-7 gives the full variable domain: DSGVTQTPKHLITATGQRVTLRCSPRSGDLSVYWYQQSLDQGLQFLIQYYNGEERAKGNILERFSAQQFPDLHSELNLSSLELGDSALYFCASSVEVAGGREQYFGPGTRLTVT.

Concerning this clone itself: This specimen includes other DNA sequences encoding the same CDR3. This chain uses TRBV20-1 with TRBJ2-3; 7 bases match TRBD2. Germline-derived CDR1 and CDR2 are DFQATT and SNEGSKA (reference sequence). The CDR3 consists of 11 residues. With 3 bases clipped from V and 6 bases from J, the junction kept 0 bases outside the gene matches. DNA for the CDR3: TGCAGTGCTAGGGGGGGGGATACGCAGTATTTT. Amino acid sequence: CSARGGDTQYF.

Concerning this clone: Only one base separates this from a far larger clonotype, so it likely reflects a read error. The V call is TRBV11-2, the J call TRBJ1-2, with 7 nucleotides matching TRBD1. This CDR3 is built from 12 residues. Germline values: CDR1 SGHAT, CDR2 FQNNGV. The DNA for the CDR3 is TGTGCCGGCAGCCCCCCAGGGGGAGGCTACACCTTC. This translates into CAGSPPGGGYTF.

This chain joins TRBV30 and TRBJ1-1, with a tentative D call TRBD1 (5 bases). CDR1 is GTSNPN, CDR2 SVGIG, per germline (reference sequence). V was shortened by 3 bases and J by 3 bases, with 11 bases between the two germline ends. The CDR3 has 13 amino acids. CDR3 nucleotide sequence: TGTGCCTGGAGGGACCAGGGCTACACTGAAGCTTTCTTT. It encodes CAWRDQGYTEAFF. Supplemented by reference TRBV30 and TRBJ1-1, the full variable domain reads SQTIHQWPATLVQPVGSPLSLECTVEGTSNPNLYWYRQAAGRGLQLLFYSVGIGQISSEVPQNLSASRPQDRQFILSSKKLLLSDSGFYLCAWRDQGYTEAFFGQGTRLTVV.

With regard to this clone: Relative to the germline gene, one junction end is altered; a read error may explain this. The V and J genes are TRBV6-1 and TRBJ2-1; 7 bases are a match to TRBD2. Germline lookup yields CDR1 MNHNS and CDR2 SASEGT. The CDR3 sequence is 15 residues long. Here the CDR3 reads CASSVTSEPYNEQFF. CDR3 nucleotides: TGTGCCAGCAGTGTCACTAGCGAGCCCTATAATGAGCAGTTCTTC.

The V and J genes are TRBV5-1 and TRBJ1-1; TRBD1 might be the D (5 bases). In germline, CDR1 is SGHRS, CDR2 YFSETQ. This CDR3 has 15 residues. V was shortened by 6 bases and J by 0 bases, with 15 bases between the two germline ends. CDR3 in amino acids: CASKKGSTMNTEAFF. CDR3 sequence (DNA): TGCGCCAGCAAGAAGGGGAGCACCATGAACACTGAAGCTTTCTTT.

V usage is TRBV14 and J usage is TRBJ1-1; unclear D gene. Looked up from germline, CDR1 is SGHDN and CDR2 is FVKESK. The CDR3 runs to 17 residues. Trimming left V 0 bases short and J 0 bases short, with 14 bases between. This CDR3 reads CASSQEVWMGMNTEAFF. In DNA form, the CDR3 reads TGTGCCAGCAGCCAAGAGGTGTGGATGGGCATGAACACTGAAGCTTTCTTT.

This chain links TRBV27 with TRBJ2-3; D not certain. The germline gives CDR1 MNHEY, CDR2 SMNVEV (reference sequence). V lost 3 bases to trimming and J lost 0 bases, with 16 bases between them. There are 17 residues in the CDR3. This CDR3 reads CASSLNHPGISTDTQYF. Written as DNA, the CDR3 is TGTGCCAGCAGTTTGAATCATCCGGGCATTAGCACAGATACGCAGTATTTT.

The genes are TRBV2 and TRBJ1-1, with D possibly TRBD1 on 5 matching bases. Trimming took off 2 bases at V and 1 base at J, with 11 bases between the two ends. The CDR3 is 15 residues long. Germline V lookup: CDR1 SNHLY, CDR2 FYNNEI. Here the CDR3 reads CASSESREANTEAFF. The CDR3 DNA reads TGTGCCAGCAGTGAATCCAGGGAGGCGAACACTGAAGCTTTCTTT.

The rearrangement uses TRBV2 and TRBJ2-5; D might be TRBD1 (6 bases). The CDR3 totals 16 residues. Germline-derived CDR1 and CDR2 are SNHLY and FYNNEI. The ends were cut back, 0 bases at V and 2 bases at J, with 13 bases in the middle. The CDR3 loop reads CASSEAPLGTQETQYF. CDR3 bases: TGTGCCAGCAGTGAAGCGCCTTTGGGGACACAAGAGACCCAGTACTTC.

This clone was counted once. The chain links TRBV6-1 to TRBJ2-2; the match to TRBD2 covers 7 bases. The CDR3 spans 14 residues. Germline V CDR1 and CDR2: MNHNS, SASEGT. J was trimmed by 7 bases and V by 7 bases; bases with no gene match: 9. Here the CDR3 reads CASTPAGVDGELFF. CDR3 nucleotides: TGTGCCAGCACCCCCGCGGGAGTGGACGGGGAGCTGTTTTTT.

The chain carries TRBV5-1 and TRBJ1-1; perhaps TRBD1 as D (5 bases). The length of the CDR3 is 15 residues. From germline, CDR1 is SGHRS and CDR2 YFSETQ. V lost 4 bases and J 6 bases, leaving 19 bases between the germline ends. The CDR3 spells CASSPTPAGEAEAFF. For the CDR3, the DNA is TGCGCCAGCAGCCCTACCCCGGCGGGGGAGGCTGAAGCTTTCTTT.